This entry concerns a single T cell receptor (beta chain). The antigen is undetermined. Germline V gene sequence: CDR1 MDHEN, CDR2 SYDVKM. This CDR3 contains 13 residues. After removal of 8 bases from V and 3 bases from J, the junction contained 6 bases not matched to a gene. Repertoires were generated with immunoSEQ multiplex PCR, while TCRdb's copy carries only in-frame clones and drops some. The table lists approximately 740,000 clones, 92% of them singletons. This record belongs to a study of shared clonotypes between healthy human individuals. At the level of the study: The donor pool was made up of a couple of women and three men aged 18 to 49. Study results and limitations: Rarefaction showed sorted-subset sequencing was incomplete despite large depth. Generation of non-shared clonotypes was less probable than generation of clonotypes shared by all four donors.

CD8 cells regarded as naive lacked CD45RO, were positively chosen for CCR7, and omitted terminally differentiated effector memory CD45RA+ cells. None of the donors, who were healthy HIV-negative adults, had recently had acute infections or vaccinations. This chain connects TRBV28 to TRBJ2-5; 7 bases line up with TRBD2. Input material: naive CD8+ T cells sorted from blood. The TCR originated in a man aged 25-45 years in good health. CDR3 amino acids: CASGLLAEETQYF. The CDR3 DNA is TGTGCCAGCGGACTCCTAGCGGAAGAGACCCAGTACTTC.